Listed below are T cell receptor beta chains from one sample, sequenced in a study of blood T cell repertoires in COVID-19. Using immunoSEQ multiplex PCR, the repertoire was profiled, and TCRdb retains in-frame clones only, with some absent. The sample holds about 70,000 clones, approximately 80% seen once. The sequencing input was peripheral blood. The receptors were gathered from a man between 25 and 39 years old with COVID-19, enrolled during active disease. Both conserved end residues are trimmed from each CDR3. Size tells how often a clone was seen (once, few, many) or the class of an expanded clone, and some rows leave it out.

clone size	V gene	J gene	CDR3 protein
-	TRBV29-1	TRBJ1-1	SVTRLTDYTEAF
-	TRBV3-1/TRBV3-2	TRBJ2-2	ASSLPSGRTTGELF
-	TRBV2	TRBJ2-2	ASREDRLTTGELF
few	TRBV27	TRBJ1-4	ASSRRRAVEKLF
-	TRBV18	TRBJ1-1	ASSQSGRNTEAF
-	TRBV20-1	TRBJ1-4	SASTGDEKLF
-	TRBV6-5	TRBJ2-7	ASRWTGTYEQY
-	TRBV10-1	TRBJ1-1	ASSESGAGRGKTEAF
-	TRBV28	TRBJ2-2	ASSSRLAGGMNTGELF
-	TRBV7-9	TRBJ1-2	ASSFEGSTGRIGHGYT
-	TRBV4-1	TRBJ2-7	ASSQEDSRTEQY
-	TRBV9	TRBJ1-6	ASSGGRPGSRHSPLH
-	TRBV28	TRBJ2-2	ASTLPQGQSRTGELF
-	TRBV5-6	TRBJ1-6	ASSLGTGNTSPLH
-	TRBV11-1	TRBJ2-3	ASSPEPAGVLEY
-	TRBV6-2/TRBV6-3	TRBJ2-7	ASSGRGSREQY
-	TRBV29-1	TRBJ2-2	SVRTSPGELF
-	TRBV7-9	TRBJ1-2	ASSLEGGHDYGYT
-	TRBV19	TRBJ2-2	ASSFLQGPRELF
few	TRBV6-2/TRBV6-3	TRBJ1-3	ASSYSPEVRAIY
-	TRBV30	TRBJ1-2	AWSGRTMGYGYT
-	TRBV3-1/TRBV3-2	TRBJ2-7	ASSPQPDIFYEQY
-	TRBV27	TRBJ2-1	ASSSLAGGYNEQF
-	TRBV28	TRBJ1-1	ASSLSLEAF
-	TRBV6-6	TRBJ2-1	ASSYPGTSGSNEQF